The 18 T cell receptor beta chains below come from one sample, sequenced in a study of cytomegalovirus exposure and HLA in healthy donors (TCRdb year 2017). The library was prepared using the immunoSEQ multiplex PCR assay. For the multiplex PCR, a mixture combining 60 forward primers for TCR Vbeta segments and 13 reverse primers for TCR Jbeta segments was used. Sourced from immuneACCESS, this table was stored by TCRdb with only in-frame sequences that have V and J called. A share of the clones is absent; for the studies checked, an unresolved V gene accounts for under half, and the remainder has no known explanation. This sample's listing comprises approximately 150,000 clones. Of the sample, roughly 1.5% is held by the ten largest clones. The sample was PBMCs. The receptors derive from a woman aged 40 to 55 in good health and CMV-seronegative.

The V and J genes are TRBV27 and TRBJ2-3; D might be TRBD2 (6 bases). This CDR3 is built from 14 residues. The V end was cut by 2 bases, the J end by 5 bases, with 11 bases between. The germline V gene encodes CDR1 MNHEY and CDR2 SMNVEV (reference sequence). The chain's CDR3 is CASSLAGIIDTQYF. Written as DNA, the CDR3 is TGTGCCAGCAGTTTAGCGGGGATAATAGATACGCAGTATTTT.

V gene TRBV18 combines with J gene TRBJ1-1; a possible D gene is TRBD1 (5 bases). This CDR3 is 14 amino acids long. The germline V and J ends were trimmed by 3 bases and 4 bases, with 12 bases remaining between them. The germline V gene encodes CDR1 KGHSH and CDR2 LQKENI. The CDR3: CASSPDTIATEAFF. The CDR3 DNA reads TGTGCCAGCTCACCGGACACCATAGCCACTGAAGCTTTCTTT.

CDR3 residues: CASSPPSGGRTEAFF. The CDR3 DNA follows: TGTGCCAGCTCACCCCCCAGCGGGGGGAGGACTGAAGCTTTCTTT. The chain links TRBV18 to TRBJ1-1, with TRBD1 as a possible D gene (5 bases). CDR3 length: 15 amino acids. In germline, CDR1 is KGHSH, CDR2 LQKENI. Trimming removed 3 bases at V and 5 bases at J, with 16 bases between.

The chain uses TRBV9 and TRBJ2-5; 14 bases fit TRBD2. V lost 3 bases to trimming and J lost 2 bases; unmatched junction nucleotides: 9. The length of the CDR3 is 18 residues. Germline V CDR1 and CDR2: SGDLS, YYNGEE. The CDR3 loop reads CASSAGTSGGDVQETQYF. The CDR3 nucleotides are TGTGCCAGCAGCGCCGGGACTAGCGGGGGTGACGTACAAGAGACCCAGTACTTC.

The chain has TRBV5-4 and TRBJ2-5, with 10 bases lining up with TRBD2. There are 16 residues in the CDR3. After removal of 4 bases from V and 3 bases from J, the junction contained 9 bases not matched to a gene. Germline V gene sequence: CDR1 SGHNT, CDR2 YYREEE (reference sequence). CDR3 DNA: TGTGCCAGCAGCCCCCCCGGGCTAGCGGGGGAAGAGACCCAGTACTTC. This gives the protein CASSPPGLAGEETQYF.

Turning to this clone: Other DNA variants within this sample encode the same CDR3. This sequence joins TRBV2 and TRBJ2-7, with 11 nucleotides matching TRBD2. CDR1 is SNHLY and CDR2 is FYNNEI in the germline V gene. V lost 6 bases to trimming and J lost 3 bases; unmatched junction nucleotides: 7. The CDR3 extends over 15 amino acids. The CDR3, as DNA: TGTGCCAGCAGGGGATCTAGCGGGGGGTTCTACGAGCAGTACTTC. It yields the protein CASRGSSGGFYEQYF.

The chain carries TRBV7-9 and TRBJ2-5, with D perhaps TRBD2 (6 bases). The V gene's germline CDR1 is SEHNR and CDR2 FQNEAQ (reference sequence). Deletions cut 2 bases from V and 7 bases from J, with 11 bases between. The CDR3 totals 13 residues. The CDR3 coding sequence is TGTGCCAGCAGCTTAATCGGGAGTGGGACCCAGTACTTC. It encodes CASSLIGSGTQYF.

The chain has TRBV27 and TRBJ2-3, with TRBD2 identical over 12 bases. Germline V lookup: CDR1 MNHEY, CDR2 SMNVEV (reference sequence). The CDR3 is 16 amino acids. Trimming cost V 5 bases and J 2 bases; bases outside gene matches: 5. CDR3: CASSPTSGGFTDTQYF. The CDR3 DNA reads TGTGCCAGCAGTCCTACTAGCGGGGGGTTCACAGATACGCAGTATTTT.

The chain has TRBV7-2 and TRBJ2-1; the match to TRBD1 covers 7 bases. The V gene's germline CDR1 is SGHTA and CDR2 FQGNSA. The junction had 9 bases not matched to a gene; V was cut back by 3 bases and J by 10 bases. The CDR3 covers 14 residues. The CDR3 reads CASSLYGTAIEQFF. The CDR3 coding sequence is TGTGCCAGCAGCTTGTATGGGACAGCCATCGAGCAGTTCTTC.

V usage is TRBV15 and J usage is TRBJ1-3; D remains ambiguous. Germline values: CDR1 LNHNV, CDR2 YYDKDF (reference sequence). The CDR3 covers 13 residues. V shed 5 bases and J shed 4 bases, with 9 bases lying between them. Written as DNA, the CDR3 is TGTGCCACCAGCTTTTCCCCGGGAAACACCATATATTTT. Its protein product is CATSFSPGNTIYF. Based on the CDR3 plus reference TRBV15 and TRBJ1-3, the full variable domain is DAMVIQNPRYQVTQFGKPVTLSCSQTLNHNVMYWYQQKSSQAPKLLFHYYDKDFNNEADTPDNFQSRRPNTSFCFLDIRSPGLGDTAMYLCATSFSPGNTIYFGEGSWLTVV.

V and J are TRBV5-6 and TRBJ1-4; 9 bases match TRBD1. CDR3 length equals 15 residues. V shed 2 bases, J shed 3 bases, and the junction held 2 bases outside the gene matches. Germline values: CDR1 SGHDT, CDR2 YYEEEE. The CDR3 spells CASSFRTGANEKLFF. The CDR3 region has the DNA TGTGCCAGCAGCTTTCGGACAGGGGCTAATGAAAAACTGTTTTTT.

The chain couples TRBV2 to TRBJ1-4; D remains ambiguous. The CDR3 is made up of 14 amino acids. The germline V and J ends were trimmed by 4 bases and 0 bases, with 6 bases remaining between them. Germline V gives CDR1 SNHLY, CDR2 FYNNEI. For the CDR3, the DNA is TGTGCCAGCAGTGGCGGGGCAACTAATGAAAAACTGTTTTTT. It codes for CASSGGATNEKLFF.

The chain links TRBV4-1 to TRBJ1-4, with 10 bases that match TRBD1. Germline loops: CDR1 MGHRA, CDR2 YSYEKL. The V and J ends lost 4 bases and 5 bases, in that order; junction bases with no gene match: 7. CDR3 size: 16 residues. The CDR3 sequence: CASSRPPGQGNEKLFF. The DNA for the CDR3 is TGCGCCAGCAGCCGCCCACCGGGACAGGGGAATGAAAAACTGTTTTTT.

This chain links TRBV6-1 with TRBJ2-7; 9 bases line up with TRBD1. This CDR3 is built from 16 residues. Unmatched junction bases numbered 7, after V lost 4 bases and J lost 0 bases. Germline CDR1 and CDR2: MNHNS and SASEGT. The CDR3 region has the DNA TGTGCCAGCAGTGGCGGACAGGGGTCAAGCTCCTACGAGCAGTACGTC. Translation: CASSGGQGSSSYEQYV.

This chain links TRBV18 with TRBJ2-7; possibly TRBD1 for D (6 bases). Trimming cost V 4 bases and J 4 bases, with 8 bases left between them. CDR1 is KGHSH, CDR2 LQKENI, per germline. The CDR3 has 12 residues. CDR3 sequence: CASSLQGYEQYF. CDR3 DNA: TGTGCCAGCTCACTACAGGGATACGAGCAGTACTTC.

The V gene is TRBV7-8, the J gene TRBJ1-5; D remains ambiguous. Germline assignment: CDR1 SGHVS and CDR2 FQNEAQ. Trimming took 6 bases from V and 0 from J, leaving 6 bases between them. This CDR3 spans 13 amino acids. CDR3 in DNA: TGTGCCAGCAGTTACAGTAGCAATCAGCCCCAGCATTTT. Encoded protein: CASSYSSNQPQHF.

J is TRBJ2-7 and V is TRBV19; 7 positions agree with TRBD1. The CDR3 runs to 13 residues. Germline trimming cut 4 bases from V and 2 bases from J; bases unmatched to any gene: 2. Germline loops: CDR1 LNHDA, CDR2 SQIVND (reference sequence). CDR3 loop: CASSNQGAYEQYF. CDR3 DNA: TGTGCCAGTAGTAACCAGGGGGCCTACGAGCAGTACTTC.

The chain couples TRBV5-5 to TRBJ1-2; maybe TRBD1 (6 bases). The ends were cut back, 0 bases at V and 4 bases at J, with 10 bases in the middle. Germline V gene data show CDR1 as SGHKS and CDR2 as YYEKEE (reference sequence). This CDR3 comprises 14 residues. In nucleotides, the CDR3 is TGTGCCAGCAGCTTGGGGGACATCCTCTATGGCTACACCTTC. Protein product: CASSLGDILYGYTF. The full variable domain, with the rest looked up from reference TRBV5-5 and TRBJ1-2, is DAGVTQSPTHLIKTRGQQVTLRCSPISGHKSVSWYQQVLGQGPQFIFQYYEKEERGRGNFPDRFSARQFPNYSSELNVNALLLGDSALYLCASSLGDILYGYTFGSGTRLTVV.